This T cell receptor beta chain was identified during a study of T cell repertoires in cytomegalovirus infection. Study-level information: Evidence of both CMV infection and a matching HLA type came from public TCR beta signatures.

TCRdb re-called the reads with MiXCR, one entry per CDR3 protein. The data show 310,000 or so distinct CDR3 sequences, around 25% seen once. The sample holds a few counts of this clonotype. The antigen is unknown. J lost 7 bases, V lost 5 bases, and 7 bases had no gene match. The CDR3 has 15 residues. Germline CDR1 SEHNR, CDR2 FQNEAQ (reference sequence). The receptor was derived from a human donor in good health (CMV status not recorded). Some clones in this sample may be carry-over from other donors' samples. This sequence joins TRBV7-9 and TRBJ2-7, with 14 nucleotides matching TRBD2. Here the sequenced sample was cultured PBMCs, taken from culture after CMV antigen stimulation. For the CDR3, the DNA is TGTGCCAGCAGCCTCGGGACTAGCGGGAGTAGGGAGCAGTACTTC. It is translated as CASSLGTSGSREQYF.